The 26 T cell receptor beta chains below all came from one sample that was sequenced in a study of blood T cell repertoires in COVID-19. Method: immunoSEQ multiplex PCR; TCRdb's copy keeps in-frame clones and lacks some. This sample has approximately 290,000 clones, with 85% to 90% found just once. The specimen sequenced was peripheral blood. These receptor sequences come from a man aged 25-45 years with acute or convalescent COVID-19.

The rearrangement links TRBV12-2 to TRBJ1-6; no check of the table's D call, TRBD1, against the DNA was made. TRBV12-2 is designated a pseudogene. The CDR3 is 17 residues long. CDR3 region: CASRLVSRQGARSPLHF. In DNA, the CDR3 is TGTGCAAGTCGCTTAGTATCGCGGCAGGGGGCCCGGTCACCCCTCCACTTT.

The CDR3 sequence is CASSLFKGQPYEQYF. DNA for the CDR3: TGTGCCAGCAGCTTATTCAAGGGACAGCCCTACGAGCAGTACTTC. The chain recombines TRBV7-2 with TRBJ2-7; 7 nucleotides match TRBD1. CDR1 and CDR2 from the germline V gene are SGHTA and FQGNSA. The CDR3 runs 15 residues. Trimming at V came to 2 bases and at J to 2 bases, leaving 6 bases not matched to a gene.

This clone appeared once. V and J are TRBV27 and TRBJ1-1; D call uncertain. Germline V CDR1 and CDR2: MNHEY, SMNVEV (reference sequence). The ends were cut back, 4 bases at V and 8 bases at J, with 8 bases in the middle. The CDR3 loop spans 11 amino acids. The CDR3 DNA reads as TGTGCCAGCAGTTGGGCAGGCGAAGCTTTCTTT. It specifies CASSWAGEAFF.

This rearrangement joins TRBV28 to TRBJ1-6; D is unclear. This CDR3 comprises 12 residues. CDR1 MDHEN and CDR2 SYDVKM come from the germline V gene. Trimming removed 4 bases from V and 14 bases from J, with 12 bases in between. The CDR3 coding sequence is TGTGCCAGCAGTTGGAGTTCTGGAACCCTCCACTTT. This gives the protein CASSWSSGTLHF.

The chain recombines TRBV29-1 with TRBJ2-3, with 8 bases aligning to TRBD1. V dropped 6 bases and J dropped 1; count of bases not matched to a gene: 9. Germline CDR1 SQVTM, CDR2 ANQGSEA. This CDR3 region has 15 residues. The CDR3 spells CSVFWTGIGTDTQYF. CDR3 nucleotides: TGCAGCGTCTTCTGGACAGGGATTGGCACAGATACGCAGTATTTT.

The chain employs TRBV3-1 (or the pseudogene TRBV3-2) and TRBJ2-4; D possibly corresponds to TRBD2 (6 bases). This CDR3 region has 15 residues. The germline CDR1 and CDR2 sequences are LGHDT and YNNKEL (reference sequence). V gave up 0 bases and J gave up 6 bases, with 12 bases separating them. The CDR3 sequence is CASSQDTAGGNIQYF. Here the CDR3 DNA reads TGTGCCAGCAGCCAAGATACAGCGGGTGGAAACATTCAGTACTTC.

The V call is TRBV4-1, the J call TRBJ2-5; weak D call: TRBD2 (6 bases). Deletions cut 1 base from V and 7 bases from J, with 22 bases between. The length of the CDR3 is 17 residues. Germline V gene lookup returns CDR1 MGHRA and CDR2 YSYEKL. CDR3 coding DNA: TGCGCCAGCAGCCAAGTCGGGGTGCCACGGGACTTAGGGACCCAGTACTTC. Amino acid sequence: CASSQVGVPRDLGTQYF.

The gene calls are TRBV10-3 and TRBJ2-1, with D maybe TRBD2 (6 bases). Trimming took 4 bases from V and 7 from J, leaving 8 bases between them. CDR1 and CDR2 from the germline V gene are ENHRY and SYGVKD. The CDR3 has 12 amino acids. The CDR3 here is CAISGGGNEQFF. The CDR3 coding sequence is TGTGCCATCAGTGGAGGAGGGAATGAGCAGTTCTTC.

The CDR3 DNA is TGTGCCAGCAGTTTATCACAGGGCGAGCAGTTCTTC. It encodes CASSLSQGEQFF. This chain connects TRBV27 to TRBJ2-1, with D perhaps matching TRBD1 (6 bases). This CDR3 is built from 12 residues. Trimming left V 0 bases short and J 10 bases short, with 7 bases between. Germline-derived CDR1 and CDR2 are MNHEY and SMNVEV (reference sequence).

The CDR3 DNA reads TGTGCCAGTGGCCGGGACAGGGGAGTCGTTGGGTACTTC. Translating gives CASGRDRGVVGYF. This rearrangement joins TRBV6-5 to TRBJ2-7, with 10 bases fitting TRBD1. CDR3 length: 13 amino acids. With 9 bases clipped from V and 12 bases from J, the junction kept 14 bases outside the gene matches. The germline V gene has CDR1 MNHEY and CDR2 SVGAGI.

The rearrangement links TRBV6-5 to TRBJ2-3, with no clear D. Germline assignment: CDR1 MNHEY and CDR2 SVGAGI. The CDR3 is 14 amino acids. V was trimmed by 7 bases and J by 2 bases, leaving 13 bases between them. The CDR3 protein is CASKSLGYTDTQYF. The CDR3 DNA follows: TGTGCCAGCAAATCCCTCGGTTACACAGATACGCAGTATTTT.

The chain combines TRBV28 with TRBJ2-2; TRBD1 is a possible D gene (7 bases). The CDR3 spans 14 residues. Trimming cost V 9 bases and J 2 bases, with 13 bases left between them. CDR1 and CDR2 from the germline V gene are MDHEN and SYDVKM. The CDR3: CASRQGGNTGELFF. The CDR3 DNA reads TGTGCCAGTCGGCAGGGGGGAAACACCGGGGAGCTGTTTTTT.

The chain uses TRBV28 and TRBJ1-2; 10 bases agree with TRBD1. The ends lost 11 bases at V and 4 bases at J; junction bases unmatched: 10. In germline, CDR1 is MDHEN, CDR2 SYDVKM. The CDR3 length is 14 residues. The chain's CDR3 is CAATGGPPFYGYTF. In nucleotides, the CDR3 is TGTGCCGCGACAGGGGGCCCGCCGTTCTATGGCTACACCTTC.

The J gene is TRBJ2-7, the V gene TRBV30, with a tentative D call TRBD1 (5 bases). Germline V lookup: CDR1 GTSNPN, CDR2 SVGIG (reference sequence). The CDR3 has 12 residues. Trimming cost V 3 bases and J 5 bases, with 11 bases left between them. The DNA for the CDR3 is TGTGCCTGGAGCGGCGTCAGGGACGAGCAGTACTTC. Translated, it gives CAWSGVRDEQYF. The full variable domain, in which reference TRBV30 and TRBJ2-7 provide the parts outside the CDR3, is SQTIHQWPATLVQPVGSPLSLECTVEGTSNPNLYWYRQAAGRGLQLLFYSVGIGQISSEVPQNLSASRPQDRQFILSSKKLLLSDSGFYLCAWSGVRDEQYFGPGTRLTVT.

The chain carries TRBV10-3 and TRBJ1-5; D gene unclear. The V gene lost 10 bases and the J gene lost 0 bases, with 16 bases spanning the gap. In germline, CDR1 is ENHRY, CDR2 SYGVKD. The CDR3 is made up of 15 amino acids. CDR3 amino acids: CATSPSGNSNQPQHF. CDR3 in DNA: TGTGCCACTTCGCCGTCAGGTAATAGCAATCAGCCCCAGCATTTT.

The chain links TRBV7-3 to TRBJ2-1; 10 bases agree with TRBD2. This CDR3 contains 16 residues. The germline CDR1 and CDR2 sequences are SGHTA and FQGTGA. V dropped 0 bases and J dropped 5; count of bases not matched to a gene: 4. In DNA, the CDR3 is TGTGCCAGCAGCTTAACTGGGACTAGCGAAGACAATGAGCAGTTCTTC. Translating gives CASSLTGTSEDNEQFF.

V usage is TRBV3-1 (or the pseudogene TRBV3-2) and J usage is TRBJ2-7; 12 bases agree with TRBD2. With 5 bases clipped from V and 0 bases from J, the junction kept 8 bases outside the gene matches. Germline CDR1 reads LGHDT; CDR2 reads YNNKEL (reference sequence). This CDR3 region has 17 residues. CDR3 DNA: TGTGCCAGCAGCTATCGGACTAGCGGGGACACCTCCTACGAGCAGTACTTC. Translation: CASSYRTSGDTSYEQYF.

In its sample, this clone was seen many times. The J gene is TRBJ1-1, the V gene TRBV7-2; D not certain. V was trimmed by 5 bases and J by 11 bases, leaving 18 bases between them. The germline gives CDR1 SGHTA, CDR2 FQGNSA. This CDR3 comprises 13 residues. The CDR3, as DNA: TGTGCCAGCAGCCCCGGGTCGACCTCTCGGGCTTTCTTT. Translated, it gives CASSPGSTSRAFF.

The chain recombines TRBV6-1 with TRBJ1-3, with D perhaps TRBD1 (5 bases). V shed 1 base and J shed 4 bases, with 11 bases lying between them. In germline, CDR1 is MNHNS, CDR2 SASEGT. This CDR3 comprises 15 residues. CDR3 sequence: CASSEGGAGGNTIYF. The CDR3 coding sequence is TGTGCCAGCAGTGAAGGGGGCGCAGGAGGAAACACCATATATTTT.

The genes are TRBV5-4 and TRBJ2-3; a possible D gene is TRBD2 (6 bases). Per the germline V gene, CDR1 is SGHNT and CDR2 is YYREEE (reference sequence). Trimming took 9 bases from V and 2 from J, leaving 16 bases between them. The CDR3 consists of 14 residues. CDR3 amino acids: CATNGGIDTDTQYF. CDR3 DNA: TGTGCCACTAATGGAGGGATAGACACAGATACGCAGTATTTT.

The J gene is TRBJ1-5, the V gene TRBV2; D possibly corresponds to TRBD1 (6 bases). The CDR3 sequence is 14 residues long. Germline V gives CDR1 SNHLY, CDR2 FYNNEI. With 2 bases removed from V and 7 bases from J, the gap between germline ends came to 12 bases. CDR3 sequence reads: CASSEFTGRQPQHF. CDR3 nucleotides: TGTGCCAGCAGTGAATTTACAGGGAGACAGCCCCAGCATTTT.

The V call is TRBV9, the J call TRBJ2-2; weak D call: TRBD2 (6 bases). CDR1 is SGDLS, CDR2 YYNGEE, per germline. The CDR3 sequence is 15 residues long. Trimming removed 2 bases from V and 4 bases from J, with 12 bases in between. CDR3 amino acids: CASSVRGKGTGELFF. CDR3 coding DNA: TGTGCCAGCAGCGTTCGGGGGAAGGGCACCGGGGAGCTGTTTTTT.

This clone was detected once. The V call is TRBV27, the J call TRBJ1-5; no clear D. CDR3 length equals 18 residues. From germline, CDR1 is MNHEY and CDR2 SMNVEV (reference sequence). The V gene lost 6 bases and the J gene lost 0 bases, with 21 bases spanning the gap. CDR3 loop: CASRVSGREMVSNQPQHF. In DNA, the CDR3 is TGTGCCAGCAGAGTCTCGGGGAGGGAGATGGTTAGCAATCAGCCCCAGCATTTT.

This clone was counted a single time. V usage is TRBV28 and J usage is TRBJ2-3; the D is unclear. V shed 9 bases and J shed 2 bases, with 18 bases lying between them. The V gene's germline CDR1 is MDHEN and CDR2 SYDVKM. The CDR3 totals 15 residues. The CDR3: CASTHDFSATDTQYF. Here the CDR3 DNA reads TGTGCCAGTACACACGATTTTTCCGCCACAGATACGCAGTATTTT.

This rearrangement joins TRBV5-6 to TRBJ1-3; no firm D call. Trimming shortened V by 4 bases and J by 0 bases, and 14 bases separated the two germline ends. The CDR3 spans 16 residues. Germline V gene lookup returns CDR1 SGHDT and CDR2 YYEEEE. CDR3 sequence reads: CASSTSAGLSGNTIYF. The CDR3 bases are TGTGCCAGCAGCACGTCGGCAGGCCTCTCTGGAAACACCATATATTTT.

The rearrangement uses TRBV19 and TRBJ1-4, with a weak D call TRBD1 (5 bases). V was shortened by 8 bases and J by 0 bases, with 7 bases between the two germline ends. In germline, CDR1 is LNHDA, CDR2 SQIVND (reference sequence). The CDR3 is made up of 13 amino acids. The CDR3 DNA sequence: TGTGCCAGTGTAGGGGCAACTAATGAAAAACTGTTTTTT. Protein: CASVGATNEKLFF.